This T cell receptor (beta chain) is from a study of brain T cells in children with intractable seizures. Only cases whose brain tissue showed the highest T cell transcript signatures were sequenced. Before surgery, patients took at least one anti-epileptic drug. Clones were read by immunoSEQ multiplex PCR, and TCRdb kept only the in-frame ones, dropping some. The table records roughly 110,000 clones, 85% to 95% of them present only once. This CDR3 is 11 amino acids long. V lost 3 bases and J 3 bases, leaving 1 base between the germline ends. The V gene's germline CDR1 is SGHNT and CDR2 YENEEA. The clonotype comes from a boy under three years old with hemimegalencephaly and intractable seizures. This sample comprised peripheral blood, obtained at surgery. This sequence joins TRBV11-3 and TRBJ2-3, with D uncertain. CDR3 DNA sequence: TGTGCCAGCAGCTTTACAGATACGCAGTATTTT. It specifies CASSFTDTQYF.